These 28 T cell receptor beta chains were all obtained from the same sample, sequenced in a study of cytomegalovirus exposure and HLA in healthy donors (dated by TCRdb to the late 2010s). The library was prepared using the immunoSEQ multiplex PCR assay. The source is immuneACCESS, and TCRdb retained only in-frame sequences with V and J called. Part of the clones is not carried over; for the studies checked, unresolved V genes explain less than half of this, and the remainder is unexplained. The table for this sample lists 150,000 or so clones; roughly nine tenths of them were counted only once. Clones ranked in the top ten supply 9% of the sample. The sample comprised PBMCs. All receptors derive from a woman aged 18-29 years in good health and CMV-seropositive.

The genes are TRBV19 and TRBJ1-5; 7 bases are shared with TRBD1. The CDR3 consists of 17 residues. Trimming cost V 3 bases and J 6 bases; bases outside gene matches: 14. Germline-derived CDR1 and CDR2 are LNHDA and SQIVND (reference sequence). CDR3 DNA sequence: TGTGCCAGTAGTATCCCGCCGCGAACAGGGGAGGCTCAGCCCCAGCATTTT. Protein sequence: CASSIPPRTGEAQPQHF.

V gene TRBV4-1 combines with J gene TRBJ2-7, with 10 bases that match TRBD1. V shed 5 bases, J shed 5 bases, and the junction held 24 bases outside the gene matches. Germline CDR1 and CDR2: MGHRA and YSYEKL. The CDR3 consists of 20 residues. CDR3 coding DNA: TGCGCCAGCAGCGTTAGATATTTAATTCAGGGGCGGGACAGGGGAAACGAGCAGTACTTC. Its protein product is CASSVRYLIQGRDRGNEQYF.

This chain links TRBV25-1 with TRBJ2-7, with TRBD1 matching over 7 bases. This CDR3 has 12 residues. Germline loops: CDR1 MGHDK, CDR2 SYGVNS. After removal of 8 bases from V and 2 bases from J, the junction contained 3 bases not matched to a gene. In nucleotides, the CDR3 is TGTGCCAGCCGGGACAGCGCCTACGAGCAGTACTTC. It yields the protein CASRDSAYEQYF.

This sequence joins TRBV5-1 and TRBJ2-2, with D uncertain. Germline CDR1 SGHRS, CDR2 YFSETQ. The CDR3 contains 14 residues. Trimming removed 0 bases from V and 4 bases from J, with 7 bases in between. The CDR3 DNA sequence: TGCGCCAGCAGCTTGGGCGGATCCACCGGGGAGCTGTTTTTT. Amino acids: CASSLGGSTGELFF.

V usage is TRBV5-8 and J usage is TRBJ1-2; 7 nucleotides align to TRBD1. The germline CDR1 and CDR2 sequences are SGHTS and YDEGEE. The CDR3 contains 15 residues. J gave up 8 bases and V 0 bases, and 10 bases lay outside the gene matches. The CDR3: CASSLVQGVSGGYTF. DNA for the CDR3: TGTGCCAGCAGCTTGGTGCAGGGGGTTTCGGGCGGCTACACCTTC.

The CDR3 sequence: CASSLHSSNYGYTF. In DNA, the CDR3 is TGCGCCAGCAGCCTTCATAGCTCTAACTATGGCTACACCTTC. The chain links TRBV5-1 to TRBJ1-2; D call uncertain. Germline CDR1 SGHRS, CDR2 YFSETQ. The CDR3 is 14 residues long. The ends were cut back, 4 bases at V and 0 bases at J, with 10 bases in the middle.

This chain uses TRBV2 with TRBJ2-7; 12 positions match TRBD2. Germline V gene lookup returns CDR1 SNHLY and CDR2 FYNNEI. The V segment lost 4 bases and the J segment 2 bases; nucleotides outside the gene matches: 9. This CDR3 has 17 residues. The CDR3 reads CASSAPLAGGPAYEQYF. The CDR3 nucleotides are TGTGCCAGCAGTGCTCCGCTAGCGGGGGGGCCGGCCTACGAGCAGTACTTC. Drawing the rest from reference TRBV2 and TRBJ2-7, the complete variable domain is EPEVTQTPSHQVTQMGQEVILRCVPISNHLYFYWYRQILGQKVEFLVSFYNNEISEKSEIFDDQFSVERPDGSNFTLKIRSTKLEDSAMYFCASSAPLAGGPAYEQYFGPGTRLTVT.

This clone has just one count. The J gene is TRBJ2-3, the V gene TRBV28, with D possibly matching TRBD2 (5 bases). CDR1 is MDHEN, CDR2 SYDVKM, per germline. This CDR3 is 13 amino acids long. The germline V and J ends were trimmed by 7 bases and 9 bases, with 17 bases remaining between them. DNA of the CDR3: TGTGCCAGCAACCCCTCCGTGGAGGACACGCAGTATTTT. Translation: CASNPSVEDTQYF.

This clone has only one observation. For the CDR3, the DNA is TGCGCCAGCAGCCAGGACAGGCCATCCTACGAGCAGTACTTC. As protein: CASSQDRPSYEQYF. The chain couples TRBV5-1 to TRBJ2-7; the match to TRBD1 covers 7 bases. The germline V gene encodes CDR1 SGHRS and CDR2 YFSETQ. Losses at the gene ends were 4 bases for V and 1 base for J; bases not matched to a gene: 5. The CDR3 extends over 14 amino acids.

The CDR3 here is CASRRTDYNSPLHF. DNA of the CDR3: TGTGCCAGCAGGAGGACAGACTATAATTCACCCCTCCACTTT. The gene calls are TRBV28 and TRBJ1-6; D possibly corresponds to TRBD1 (6 bases). V lost 6 bases and J lost 3, with 9 bases in between. Germline assignment: CDR1 MDHEN and CDR2 SYDVKM. This CDR3 is 14 amino acids long.

This chain joins TRBV18 and TRBJ1-1; 12 bases are shared with TRBD1. Trimming removed 6 bases from V and 0 bases from J; junction bases left unmatched: 2. Germline CDR1 KGHSH, CDR2 LQKENI. The CDR3 runs 15 residues. The chain's CDR3 is CASSGQGALNTEAFF. CDR3 DNA sequence: TGTGCCAGCTCGGGACAGGGGGCTCTGAACACTGAAGCTTTCTTT.

J is TRBJ2-2 and V is TRBV4-3, with TRBD2 matching over 9 bases. Germline CDR1 reads LGHNA; CDR2 reads YSLEER. This CDR3 spans 16 amino acids. The V gene end was trimmed by 1 base and the J gene end by 8 bases; junction bases not matched to a gene: 8. The DNA of the CDR3 is TGCGCCAGCAGCCAAGTCGCGGGGGGGATGATTGGGGAGCTGTTTTTT. Protein product: CASSQVAGGMIGELFF.

The chain recombines TRBV28 with TRBJ1-1; 9 bases are shared with TRBD1. Germline V gene data show CDR1 as MDHEN and CDR2 as SYDVKM. The CDR3 totals 16 residues. V gave up 0 bases and J gave up 0 bases; unmatched junction bases: 2. The CDR3 DNA reads TGTGCCAGCAGTTTATGGACAGGGGGAATGAACACTGAAGCTTTCTTT. Its protein is CASSLWTGGMNTEAFF.

This clone was observed a handful of times. V usage is TRBV28 and J usage is TRBJ1-1; no firm D call. V lost 7 bases and J lost 8, with 14 bases in between. This CDR3 is 12 amino acids long. Germline CDR1 is MDHEN and CDR2 is SYDVKM. CDR3 DNA: TGTGCCAGCACCCTTTCGTCGGGGGAAGCTTTCTTT. Its translation is CASTLSSGEAFF.

The CDR3 spells CASSDEASTDTQYF. Here the CDR3 DNA reads TGTGCCAGCAGTGACGAGGCTAGCACAGATACGCAGTATTTT. V usage is TRBV6-4 and J usage is TRBJ2-3; no reliable D call. The V gene's germline CDR1 is MRHNA and CDR2 SNTAGT. The V gene lost 2 bases and the J gene lost 0 bases, with 6 bases spanning the gap. The CDR3 length is 14 residues.

This clone was observed a handful of times. V usage is TRBV7-2 and J usage is TRBJ2-5; TRBD2 agrees at 10 bases. The ends lost 1 base at V and 4 bases at J; junction bases unmatched: 9. Germline V gene lookup returns CDR1 SGHTA and CDR2 FQGNSA. The CDR3 runs to 17 residues. The CDR3 bases are TGTGCCAGCAGCTTAGGAGCTAGCGGGGGAAGTGGAGAGACCCAGTACTTC. It specifies CASSLGASGGSGETQYF.

V and J are TRBV6-1 and TRBJ1-2, with D possibly being TRBD1 (6 bases). The CDR3 covers 13 residues. CDR1 and CDR2 (germline): MNHNS, SASEGT. V lost 8 bases and J lost 2, with 12 bases in between. CDR3 loop: CASFGGSNYGYTF. In DNA form, the CDR3 reads TGTGCCAGCTTTGGGGGCTCCAACTATGGCTACACCTTC.

V and J are TRBV28 and TRBJ1-4, with 9 bases that match TRBD1. This CDR3 has 17 amino acids. Trimming removed 2 bases from V and 6 bases from J; junction bases left unmatched: 10. CDR1 MDHEN and CDR2 SYDVKM come from the germline V gene. CDR3 amino acids: CASSLMVIGQGYEKLFF. DNA for the CDR3: TGTGCCAGCAGTTTAATGGTGATTGGACAGGGGTATGAAAAACTGTTTTTT. The variable domain in full, completed from reference TRBV28 and TRBJ1-4, reads DVKVTQSSRYLVKRTGEKVFLECVQDMDHENMFWYRQDPGLGLRLIYFSYDVKMKEKGDIPEGYSVSREKKERFSLILESASTNQTSMYLCASSLMVIGQGYEKLFFGSGTQLSVL.

The chain has TRBV5-1 and TRBJ2-7; TRBD1 is a possible D gene (5 bases). V lost 0 bases to trimming and J lost 1 base, with 8 bases between them. The CDR3 has 14 amino acids. Germline assignment: CDR1 SGHRS and CDR2 YFSETQ. The CDR3 region is CASSLGPGSYEQYF. The CDR3 DNA reads as TGCGCCAGCAGCTTGGGACCAGGGTCCTACGAGCAGTACTTC.

The chain links TRBV5-4 to TRBJ2-5; 8 nucleotides agree with TRBD2. CDR1 and CDR2 from the germline V gene are SGHNT and YYREEE (reference sequence). The CDR3 length is 17 residues. Losses at the gene ends were 3 bases for V and 5 bases for J; bases not matched to a gene: 15. The CDR3 DNA reads TGTGCCAGCAGCTCCTCTACCCGGGGGGGGCGGCGGGAGACCCAGTACTTC. Its translation: CASSSSTRGGRRETQYF. The full variable domain, rest sourced from reference TRBV5-4 and TRBJ2-5, is ETGVTQSPTHLIKTRGQQVTLRCSSQSGHNTVSWYQQALGQGPQFIFQYYREEENGRGNFPPRFSGLQFPNYSSELNVNALELDDSALYLCASSSSTRGGRRETQYFGPGTRLLVL.

This chain uses TRBV9 with TRBJ1-4, with D hard to call. CDR1 and CDR2 (germline): SGDLS, YYNGEE. This CDR3 comprises 13 residues. With 0 bases removed from V and 6 bases from J, the gap between germline ends came to 6 bases. CDR3 region: CASSVVSDEKLFF. The CDR3, as DNA: TGTGCCAGCAGCGTAGTGTCTGATGAAAAACTGTTTTTT.

The V gene is TRBV7-7, the J gene TRBJ2-5; 7 positions match TRBD1. Germline V gene lookup returns CDR1 SSHAT and CDR2 FNYEAQ (reference sequence). The CDR3 runs 15 residues. J lost 1 base, V lost 4 bases, and 6 bases had no gene match. The CDR3: CASSSTGTAQETQYF. The CDR3 coding sequence is TGTGCCAGCAGCTCGACCGGGACAGCCCAAGAGACCCAGTACTTC.

The chain combines TRBV6-5 with TRBJ2-7; TRBD1 aligns across 8 bases. CDR1 is MNHEY, CDR2 SVGAGI, per germline. The CDR3 is made up of 14 amino acids. Unmatched junction bases numbered 8, after V lost 5 bases and J lost 5 bases. In nucleotides, the CDR3 is TGTGCCAGCAGTACCCCGCAGGGGGCGAACGAGCAGTACTTC. Translation gives CASSTPQGANEQYF.

CDR3 sequence: CSARESQPQHF. CDR3 in DNA: TGCAGTGCTAGAGAGAGTCAGCCCCAGCATTTT. The V and J genes are TRBV20-1 and TRBJ1-5; D is undetermined. Germline CDR1 is DFQATT and CDR2 is SNEGSKA (reference sequence). Trimming stripped 0 bases from V and 6 bases from J, with 3 bases between. CDR3 size: 11 residues.

The gene calls are TRBV11-3 and TRBJ1-1; no reliable D call. The V end lost 3 bases, the J end lost 2 bases, and 7 bases lay between the germline ends. CDR1 is SGHNT, CDR2 YENEEA, per germline. The CDR3 is made up of 13 amino acids. CDR3 sequence reads: CASSLEGNTEAFF. The CDR3, as DNA: TGTGCCAGCAGCTTGGAGGGTAACACTGAAGCTTTCTTT.

The chain joins TRBV20-1 to TRBJ2-1; D perhaps matches TRBD2 (5 bases). The CDR3 is 11 residues long. The V and J ends lost 6 bases and 7 bases respectively, with 10 bases between them. CDR1 is DFQATT and CDR2 is SNEGSKA in the germline V gene (reference sequence). The CDR3 here is CSAPGLNEQFF. CDR3 DNA sequence: TGCAGTGCCCCCGGACTTAATGAGCAGTTCTTC.

The chain recombines TRBV7-6 with TRBJ2-7, with TRBD1 as a possible D gene (5 bases). The CDR3 contains 12 residues. V lost 3 bases and J lost 6, with 9 bases in between. The germline V gene encodes CDR1 SGHVS and CDR2 FNYEAQ. The CDR3 loop reads CASSFAGSEQYF. CDR3 DNA: TGTGCCAGCAGCTTCGCAGGGTCCGAGCAGTACTTC.

The chain uses TRBV4-2 and TRBJ2-7, with TRBD1 identical over 7 bases. CDR3 length equals 16 residues. V shed 0 bases, J shed 1 base, and the junction held 6 bases outside the gene matches. The germline V gene has CDR1 LGHNA and CDR2 YNFKEQ. The DNA of the CDR3 is TGTGCCAGCAGCCAAGATCCGGACAGGAGATCCTACGAGCAGTACTTC. This encodes CASSQDPDRRSYEQYF.